The rows below give T cell receptor beta chains drawn from one sample of a study of blood T cell repertoires in COVID-19. This table comes from immunoSEQ multiplex PCR, and its TCRdb copy is limited to in-frame clones, with some not included. The sample has around 300,000 clones, nearly 90% seen once. The sequenced sample consisted of peripheral blood. The receptors derive from a middle-aged woman with COVID-19, enrolled during active disease. Each CDR3 is given with its conserved first and last residue. A D gene is named only where the DNA matches it firmly. Clone sizes are given selectively: once, few, many, or a class where the clone is expanded.

j_call,clone_size,v_call,d_call,cdr3_nt,cdr3_aa
TRBJ2-1,-,TRBV5-4,TRBD2,TGTGCCAGCAGCTTGTCGGTGTCTAGCGGGAGCAATGAGCAGTTCTTC,CASSLSVSSGSNEQFF
TRBJ1-2,-,TRBV6-5,-,TGTGCCAGCAGTCCCCTCACTCGGACAGAAGGCTACACCTTC,CASSPLTRTEGYTF
TRBJ2-1,-,TRBV7-6,-,TGTGCCAGCAGCTTAGAACTTTTCAATGAGCAGTTCTTC,CASSLELFNEQFF
TRBJ2-5,-,TRBV27,TRBD2,TGTGCCAGCAGTCCGCGGACTAGCGGGTTTCCCCAAGAGACCCAGTACTTC,CASSPRTSGFPQETQYF
TRBJ2-5,-,TRBV5-1,-,TGCGCCAGCAGCCAGGGGCGCTTCAGCACACAAGAGACCCAGTACTTC,CASSQGRFSTQETQYF
TRBJ1-2,-,TRBV25-1,-,TGTGCCAGCAGTGAATTCCGACGGGGGAGGGACTATGGCTACACCTTC,CASSEFRRGRDYGYTF
TRBJ2-2,-,TRBV12-3/TRBV12-4,-,TGTGCCAGCAGTTATGGGGCCGGCGGGGAGCTGTTTTTT,CASSYGAGGELFF
TRBJ1-5,-,TRBV10-3,TRBD1,TGTGCCATCGGGGCAGGGGGGATCAACCAGCCCCAGCATTTT,CAIGAGGINQPQHF
TRBJ2-4,-,TRBV5-1,TRBD2,TGCGCCAGCAGCCGAGGGACTAGCGGGAGTGCAAACATTCAGTACTTC,CASSRGTSGSANIQYF
TRBJ2-5,-,TRBV24-1,TRBD1,TGTGCCACCCAGGGGGCGAGTGTGGGAGAGACCCAGTACTTC,CATQGASVGETQYF
TRBJ2-3,-,TRBV4-3,TRBD2,TGCGCCAGCGGGGGGGGACCCACAGATACGCAGTATTTT,CASGGGPTDTQYF
TRBJ1-4,-,TRBV7-9,TRBD1,TGTGCCAGCAGCTTAGGACAGGGAGAAAAACTGTTTTTT,CASSLGQGEKLFF
TRBJ2-2,-,TRBV10-1,-,TGCGCCAGAGGGGGTGTGGGGGACACCGGGGAGCTGTTTTTT,CARGGVGDTGELFF
TRBJ1-1,-,TRBV5-4,TRBD1,TGTGCCAGCAGCTTACAGGGGAGCACTGAAGCTTTCTTT,CASSLQGSTEAFF
TRBJ1-5,-,TRBV6-2/TRBV6-3,-,TGTGCCAGCAGCCCCGTCGGGGGGCGCCGCTCTTTT,CASSPVGGRRSF
TRBJ1-3,-,TRBV7-8,TRBD1,TGTGCCAGCAGCCCGGGACAGGGAAACACCATATATTTT,CASSPGQGNTIYF
TRBJ2-5,-,TRBV18,-,TGTGCCAGCTCAGGGGACATTCAAGAGACCCAGTACTTC,CASSGDIQETQYF
TRBJ2-5,-,TRBV27,TRBD1,TGTGCCAGCAGTTTAAACAGGGGTCGACAAGAGACCCAGTACTTC,CASSLNRGRQETQYF
TRBJ1-1,-,TRBV7-2,-,TGTGCCAGCGTCGAACAGGCCCCGAACACTGAAGCTTTCTTT,CASVEQAPNTEAFF
TRBJ1-2,-,TRBV5-4,TRBD1,TGTGCCAGCAGCTTCGGGACAGATGTTGCTGGCTACACCTTC,CASSFGTDVAGYTF
TRBJ2-7,-,TRBV11-2,-,TGTGCCAGCAGCTCACGACAGGGAGGCAACTACGAGCAGTACTTC,CASSSRQGGNYEQYF
TRBJ1-1,few,TRBV5-1,TRBD1,TGCGCCAGCAGCGCTCGGACAGGGGGCGAGGGGACTGAAGCTTTCTTT,CASSARTGGEGTEAFF
TRBJ1-1,-,TRBV29-1,-,TGCAGCGTGGGGGAGAGGGGGTGGTCGGAAGCTTTCTTT,CSVGERGWSEAFF
TRBJ2-1,-,TRBV7-3,-,TGTGCCAGCAGCTTAACAGGGTGGAGGGGCGATGAGCAGTTCTTC,CASSLTGWRGDEQFF
TRBJ2-1,-,TRBV13,TRBD2,TGTGCCAGCAGCGATAGCGGGAGGGTACGTGAGCAGTTCTTC,CASSDSGRVREQFF
TRBJ2-5,-,TRBV4-3,-,TGCGCCAGCAGCCATAGGGGGTTTGGACAAGAGACCCAGTACTTC,CASSHRGFGQETQYF
TRBJ1-5,-,TRBV4-1,TRBD1,TGCGCCAGCAGCCATCTCGACAGGGACGGTCAGCCCCAGCATTTT,CASSHLDRDGQPQHF
TRBJ1-6,-,TRBV28,-,TGTGCCAGCAGTGTAGGGGAATCACCCCTCCACTTT,CASSVGESPLHF
TRBJ2-2,-,TRBV28,-,TGTGCCAGTAAGGTCCCCGACCGGGGGAACGCCGGGGAGCTGTTTTTT,CASKVPDRGNAGELFF
TRBJ2-3,-,TRBV6-5,TRBD2,TGTGCCAGCAGTTACTTCTCGGGGGAGGGACAGTATTTT,CASSYFSGEGQYF
TRBJ1-1,-,TRBV29-1,-,TGCAGCGTCGGACAGAACACTGAAGCTTTCTTT,CSVGQNTEAFF
TRBJ2-7,once,TRBV27,-,TGTGCCAGCAGTACCCCGACGGCGGCTTCCTACGAGCAGTACTTC,CASSTPTAASYEQYF
TRBJ2-3,-,TRBV28,-,TGTGCCAGCACCCGGGGAGGGGGGACAGATACGCAGTATTTT,CASTRGGGTDTQYF
TRBJ2-2,-,TRBV7-3,TRBD2,TGTGCCAGCAGCTCCTCTTACCACTCTACTAGCGGGGGGTTGAGCACCGGGGAGCTGTTTTTT,CASSSSYHSTSGGLSTGELFF
TRBJ2-3,-,TRBV19,TRBD2,TGTGCCAGTAAGTCTCAGACTAGCGGGAGCGATACGCAGTATTTT,CASKSQTSGSDTQYF